This entry concerns a single T cell receptor (beta chain). The antigen is unknown. Repertoires were generated with immunoSEQ multiplex PCR, while TCRdb's copy carries only in-frame clones and drops some. The sample consists of tens of thousands of clones, about 90% of them appearing once. The germline V gene has CDR1 KGHSH and CDR2 LQKENI. V was cut by 1 base and J by 8 bases, with 12 bases left in between. The CDR3 spans 14 residues. The sample originates from a study of PD-L1 blockade in urothelial cancer. On the study more broadly: Blood was subjected to analysis at 3 weeks (second dose) and 6 weeks following treatment start. Whole-study findings and limits: TCR clonality was measured in pretreatment peripheral blood. Clonality below the median predicted better survival.

Patients were living with locally advanced or metastatic urothelial carcinoma. Every patient provided from 1 to 8 samples, collected pretreatment and on-treatment. The specimen comprised PBMCs, sampled around atezolizumab (anti-PD-L1) treatment. This chain joins TRBV18 and TRBJ2-1, with unresolved D. This clonotype was sampled from a man in his sixties with urothelial cancer. The CDR3 is CASSPLVLADEQFF. The CDR3 DNA reads TGTGCCAGCTCACCACTTGTGTTAGCCGATGAGCAGTTCTTC.